A single sample is the source of the 28 T cell receptor beta chains below, sequenced in a study of response to subunit inactivated influenza vaccine. MiXCR, applied by TCRdb to the RT-PCR reads, yields one record per CDR3 protein. This table holds about 650,000 distinct CDR3 sequences, around 15% found once. The material sequenced was PBMCs from blood, taken approximately 15 days before vaccination. These receptors were taken from a man aged 50-59 years who received an inactivated influenza vaccine.

This clonotype has ten or more counts. The J gene is TRBJ2-3, the V gene TRBV29-1, with D maybe TRBD2 (5 bases). Trimming removed 4 bases at V and 4 bases at J, with 6 bases between. The germline CDR1 and CDR2 sequences are SQVTM and ANQGSEA. This CDR3 comprises 11 residues. The CDR3: CSVGGSDTQYF. The DNA for the CDR3 is TGCAGCGTTGGAGGGTCAGATACGCAGTATTTT.

The V gene is TRBV6-5, the J gene TRBJ2-5; tentatively, D is TRBD1 (5 bases). Per germline, CDR1 MNHEY and CDR2 SVGAGI. This CDR3 is built from 14 residues. V shed 5 bases and J shed 2 bases, with 12 bases lying between them. CDR3 sequence reads: CASSQTRQQETQYF. The CDR3 DNA is TGTGCCAGCAGTCAAACCCGACAGCAAGAGACCCAGTACTTC.

This clonotype was seen more than once but under ten times. The chain has TRBV6-2 or TRBV6-3 and TRBJ2-1; 7 nucleotides match TRBD1. The germline V gene encodes CDR1 MNHEY and CDR2 SVGEGT. The CDR3 sequence is 15 residues long. V dropped 6 bases and J dropped 6; count of bases not matched to a gene: 11. The CDR3 nucleotides are TGTGCCAGCAGAAATACCGGGACAGCCATCAATGAGCAGTTCTTC. This gives the protein CASRNTGTAINEQFF.

The chain is built from TRBV7-8 and TRBJ2-3; D unresolved. Germline V lookup: CDR1 SGHVS, CDR2 FQNEAQ. Trimming cost V 6 bases and J 3 bases, with 10 bases left between them. The CDR3 covers 13 residues. This CDR3 is CASSWPRTDTQYF. The CDR3 DNA reads TGTGCCAGCAGTTGGCCAAGAACAGATACGCAGTATTTT.

The CDR3 DNA follows: TGTGCCATCAGCTCGACACTCTCTGGGGCCAACGTCCTGACTTTC. Its translation is CAISSTLSGANVLTF. The rearrangement links TRBV10-3 to TRBJ2-6; unclear D gene. The V and J ends lost 6 bases and 0 bases respectively, with 9 bases between them. Looked up from germline, CDR1 is ENHRY and CDR2 is SYGVKD. CDR3 length: 15 residues.

This clonotype was detected many times. The V gene is TRBV12-3 or TRBV12-4, the J gene TRBJ2-1; D possibly corresponds to TRBD1 (5 bases). CDR3 length: 15 amino acids. V lost 3 bases and J 5 bases, leaving 14 bases between the germline ends. CDR3 in amino acids: CASSFYDSVNNEQFF. CDR3 nucleotides: TGTGCCAGCAGTTTCTATGACAGCGTTAACAATGAGCAGTTCTTC.

The rearrangement joins TRBV5-1 to TRBJ1-6; D is undetermined. Trimming removed 0 bases from V and 14 bases from J, with 6 bases in between. The germline V gene has CDR1 SGHRS and CDR2 YFSETQ. The CDR3 is made up of 11 amino acids. In nucleotides, the CDR3 is TGCGCCAGCAGCTTGGACAAGGCCCTCCACTTT. Residues: CASSLDKALHF.

At least ten counts were recorded for this clonotype. The chain employs TRBV18 and TRBJ1-5; D gene ambiguous. Germline CDR1 KGHSH, CDR2 LQKENI. V was trimmed by 4 bases and J by 3 bases, leaving 4 bases between them. There are 12 residues in the CDR3. The CDR3 spells CASSLPNQPQHF. CDR3 nucleotide sequence: TGTGCCAGCTCACTGCCCAATCAGCCCCAGCATTTT.

The chain recombines TRBV7-3 with TRBJ2-1; D gene ambiguous. Germline V gene lookup returns CDR1 SGHTA and CDR2 FQGTGA. The CDR3 spans 13 residues. With 0 bases removed from V and 7 bases from J, the gap between germline ends came to 7 bases. The chain's CDR3 is CASSLTFRNEQFF. In DNA form, the CDR3 reads TGTGCCAGCAGCTTAACATTTCGGAATGAGCAGTTCTTC.

J is TRBJ1-5 and V is TRBV6-2 or TRBV6-3; 7 bases are a match to TRBD1. Germline V gene lookup returns CDR1 MNHEY and CDR2 SVGEGT. CDR3 size: 15 residues. Losses at the gene ends were 0 bases for V and 4 bases for J; bases not matched to a gene: 3. The CDR3 loop reads CASSYSTGRNQPQHF. The CDR3 DNA reads TGTGCCAGCAGTTACTCGACAGGGAGGAATCAGCCCCAGCATTTT.

This clonotype was found a few times. The CDR3 here is CAIGDRFSGNTIYF. CDR3 bases: TGTGCCATCGGAGACAGGTTCTCTGGAAACACCATATATTTT. This chain connects TRBV10-3 to TRBJ1-3; maybe TRBD1 (6 bases). The germline V gene encodes CDR1 ENHRY and CDR2 SYGVKD. V gave up 8 bases and J gave up 0 bases, with 11 bases separating them. The CDR3 sequence is 14 residues long.

J is TRBJ2-5 and V is TRBV10-2, with 8 nucleotides matching TRBD2. V dropped 0 bases and J dropped 3; count of bases not matched to a gene: 15. CDR1 WSHSY and CDR2 SAAADI come from the germline V gene. The CDR3 runs 19 residues. This CDR3 is CASSESLSPSRGGKETQYF. In nucleotides, the CDR3 is TGCGCCAGCAGTGAGTCGCTCTCCCCCTCCCGGGGGGGCAAAGAGACCCAGTACTTC.

This clonotype has a count of ten or more. This sequence joins TRBV28 and TRBJ1-1, with TRBD1 identical over 10 bases. The CDR3 loop spans 12 amino acids. The germline CDR1 and CDR2 sequences are MDHEN and SYDVKM. Unmatched junction bases numbered 6, after V lost 6 bases and J lost 11 bases. As DNA, the CDR3 is TGTGCCAGCAGCCGGGACAGGGGAAGGGCTTTCTTT. Translation gives CASSRDRGRAFF.

The sample holds a few counts of this clonotype. The rearrangement links TRBV28 to TRBJ2-7; tentative D call: TRBD1 (5 bases). The length of the CDR3 is 13 residues. CDR1 is MDHEN, CDR2 SYDVKM, per germline. Trimming cost V 7 bases and J 4 bases, with 14 bases left between them. CDR3 nucleotides: TGTGCCAGCACGCCCCGACAGACATACGAGCAGTACTTC. Encoded protein: CASTPRQTYEQYF.

This chain uses TRBV7-2 with TRBJ1-2; tentative D call: TRBD1 (6 bases). The CDR3 extends over 16 amino acids. V gave up 4 bases and J gave up 5 bases, with 20 bases separating them. CDR1 and CDR2 from the germline V gene are SGHTA and FQGNSA. CDR3 bases: TGTGCCAGCAGCTCCCCCCTGGCAGGGGTGAGATATGGCTACACCTTC. Protein: CASSSPLAGVRYGYTF. The variable domain in full, completed from reference TRBV7-2 and TRBJ1-2, reads GAGVSQSPSNKVTEKGKDVELRCDPISGHTALYWYRQSLGQGLEFLIYFQGNSAPDKSGLPSDRFSAERTGGSVSTLTIQRTQQEDSAVYLCASSSPLAGVRYGYTFGSGTRLTVV.

The V and J genes are TRBV24-1 and TRBJ2-7, with D possibly being TRBD1 (6 bases). Germline CDR1 reads KGHDR; CDR2 reads SFDVKD. V dropped 7 bases and J dropped 3 bases, with 18 bases sitting between them. CDR3 length equals 15 residues. The CDR3 region is CATSPSGTPFYEQYF. The CDR3 nucleotides read TGTGCCACCAGCCCATCCGGGACACCGTTCTACGAGCAGTACTTC.

This clonotype was detected a few times. The rearrangement uses TRBV12-3 or TRBV12-4 and TRBJ2-4, with D possibly TRBD2 on 5 matching bases. The CDR3 loop spans 14 amino acids. Trimming left V 1 base short and J 1 base short, with 5 bases between. CDR3 loop: CASSLGEAKNIQYF. In DNA form, the CDR3 reads TGTGCCAGCAGTTTAGGGGAGGCCAAAAACATTCAGTACTTC.

This chain's CDR3 is CASSLTGQSHEQYF. The DNA for the CDR3 is TGTGCCAGCAGCTTAACAGGGCAGTCCCACGAGCAGTACTTC. This sequence joins TRBV7-3 and TRBJ2-7; D is unresolved. The CDR3 length is 14 residues. The germline V gene encodes CDR1 SGHTA and CDR2 FQGTGA. Trimming pared 0 bases from V and 5 bases from J, leaving 11 bases between.

V gene TRBV7-2 combines with J gene TRBJ2-2; D gene unclear. V was pared by 5 bases and J by 6 bases, with 16 bases between. This CDR3 has 15 residues. Germline V gives CDR1 SGHTA, CDR2 FQGNSA. Here the CDR3 reads CASSRQTSNSGELFF. CDR3 bases: TGTGCCAGCAGCAGGCAAACTTCCAATTCCGGGGAGCTGTTTTTT.

Points on this clonotype: A read error may explain this, as a much larger clone is one base away. The V call is TRBV19, the J call TRBJ2-1; D may be TRBD2 (6 bases). The V and J ends lost 2 bases and 2 bases respectively, with 13 bases between them. CDR1 is LNHDA, CDR2 SQIVND, per germline (reference sequence). This CDR3 region has 16 residues. The CDR3 DNA follows: TGTGCCAGTAGTATAAACCCAGCGGGCCCCTACAATGAGCAGTTCTTC. Translating it yields CASSINPAGPYNEQFF.

The chain recombines TRBV29-1 with TRBJ2-5; D tentatively reads TRBD1 or TRBD2 (5 bases each). This CDR3 is built from 13 residues. V was trimmed by 5 bases and J by 1 base, leaving 11 bases between them. Germline V gene data show CDR1 as SQVTM and CDR2 as ANQGSEA. The DNA for the CDR3 is TGCAGCGTTAGGGGACGTACCCAAGAGACCCAGTACTTC. Its protein product is CSVRGRTQETQYF.

This clonotype was seen only a few times. The chain joins TRBV2 to TRBJ2-5; no clear D gene. V lost 6 bases and J lost 5, with 13 bases in between. Germline values: CDR1 SNHLY, CDR2 FYNNEI. This CDR3 comprises 13 residues. CDR3: CASRRYTRETQYF. CDR3 DNA: TGTGCCAGCAGGAGGTATACCCGGGAGACCCAGTACTTC.

The V call is TRBV12-3 or TRBV12-4, the J call TRBJ1-2; 8 bases map to TRBD1. CDR3 size: 13 residues. V was pared by 6 bases and J by 4 bases, with 4 bases of the junction left unmatched. The CDR3 region has the DNA TGTGCCAGCAGAGTGACAGGGGCCTATGGCTACACCTTC. Translated, it gives CASRVTGAYGYTF.

In this sample, this clonotype turned up a few times. The DNA of the CDR3 is TGTGCCAGCAGTACCGGGACAGGGGGCACTGAAGCTTTCTTT. Protein sequence: CASSTGTGGTEAFF. The rearrangement uses TRBV28 and TRBJ1-1; 11 bases line up with TRBD1. The CDR3 contains 14 residues. The germline gives CDR1 MDHEN, CDR2 SYDVKM. V trimming: 5 bases; J trimming: 4 bases; junction bases outside the gene matches: 3.

This clonotype was counted between two and nine times. The chain joins TRBV20-1 to TRBJ2-3; 12 positions match TRBD2. The junction had 12 bases not matched to a gene; V was cut back by 6 bases and J by 5 bases. The CDR3 totals 16 residues. Germline V CDR1 and CDR2: DFQATT, SNEGSKA (reference sequence). The CDR3: CSAPSSGRGVRDTQYF. Written as DNA, the CDR3 is TGCAGTGCCCCGTCTAGCGGGAGGGGGGTTCGAGATACGCAGTATTTT.

This chain joins TRBV2 and TRBJ2-1; D uncertain. The CDR3 is 13 amino acids. Germline assignment: CDR1 SNHLY and CDR2 FYNNEI. The ends were cut back, 8 bases at V and 4 bases at J, with 12 bases in the middle. DNA of the CDR3: TGTGCCAGCTCTTGGCAGCCTTACAATGAGCAGTTCTTC. This sequence encodes CASSWQPYNEQFF.

The chain is built from TRBV15 and TRBJ2-5, with 10 positions matching TRBD1. V lost 1 base and J lost 6; bases outside the gene matches: 11. Germline CDR1 reads LNHNV; CDR2 reads YYDKDF (reference sequence). The CDR3 has 17 residues. The CDR3 loop reads CATSRGELTGQGKTQYF. The CDR3 DNA reads TGTGCCACCAGCAGAGGGGAGTTAACGGGACAGGGGAAGACCCAGTACTTC.

This clonotype appeared a few times. The chain recombines TRBV12-3 or TRBV12-4 with TRBJ1-6, with D maybe TRBD1 (6 bases). CDR3 length equals 13 residues. Trimming left V 8 bases short and J 7 bases short, with 12 bases between. The chain's CDR3 is CASRSGENSPLHF. DNA of the CDR3: TGTGCCAGCCGCTCAGGGGAGAATTCACCCCTCCACTTT.